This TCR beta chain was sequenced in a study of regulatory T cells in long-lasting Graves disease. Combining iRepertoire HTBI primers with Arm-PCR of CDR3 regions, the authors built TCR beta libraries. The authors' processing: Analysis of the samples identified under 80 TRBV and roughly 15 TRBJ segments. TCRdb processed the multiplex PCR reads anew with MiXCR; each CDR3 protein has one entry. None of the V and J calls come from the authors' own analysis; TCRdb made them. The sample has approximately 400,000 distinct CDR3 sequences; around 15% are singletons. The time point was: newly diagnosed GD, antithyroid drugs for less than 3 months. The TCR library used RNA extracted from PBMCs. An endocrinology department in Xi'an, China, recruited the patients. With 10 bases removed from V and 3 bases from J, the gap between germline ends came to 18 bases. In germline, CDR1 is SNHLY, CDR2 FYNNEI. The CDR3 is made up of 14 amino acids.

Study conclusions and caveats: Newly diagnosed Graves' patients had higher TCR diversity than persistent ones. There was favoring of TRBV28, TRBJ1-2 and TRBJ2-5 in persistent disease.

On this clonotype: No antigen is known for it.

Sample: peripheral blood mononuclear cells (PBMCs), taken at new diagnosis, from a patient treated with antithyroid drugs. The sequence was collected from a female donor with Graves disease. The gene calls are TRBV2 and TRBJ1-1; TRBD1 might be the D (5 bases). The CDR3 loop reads CANTDRGGDTEAFF. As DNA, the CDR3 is TGTGCCAACACCGACCGGGGGGGAGACACTGAAGCTTTCTTT.